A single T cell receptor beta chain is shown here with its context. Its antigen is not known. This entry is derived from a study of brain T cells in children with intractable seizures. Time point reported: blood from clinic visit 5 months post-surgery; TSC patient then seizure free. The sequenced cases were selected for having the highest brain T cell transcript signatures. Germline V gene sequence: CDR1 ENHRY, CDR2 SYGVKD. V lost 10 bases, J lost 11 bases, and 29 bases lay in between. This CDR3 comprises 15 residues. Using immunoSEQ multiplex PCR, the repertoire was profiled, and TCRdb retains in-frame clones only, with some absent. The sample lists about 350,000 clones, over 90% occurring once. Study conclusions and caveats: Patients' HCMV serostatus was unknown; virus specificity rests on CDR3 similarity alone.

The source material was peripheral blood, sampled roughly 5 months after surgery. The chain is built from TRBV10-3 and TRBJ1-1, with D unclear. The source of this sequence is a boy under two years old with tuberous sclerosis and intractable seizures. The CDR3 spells CATHVRRGQAPSAFF. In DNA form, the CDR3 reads TGTGCCACCCACGTCCGGCGCGGGCAGGCCCCGTCGGCTTTCTTT.